The source of this T cell receptor beta chain is a study of shared clonotypes between healthy human individuals. Study results and caveats: Among four donors, roughly 5% of naive CD4 clonotypes were found in common.

CD45RO-negative, CCR7-positively selected cells formed the naive CD8 fraction, excluding terminally differentiated effector memory CD45RA+ cells. All donors qualified as healthy HIV-negative adults and had experienced no recent acute infections or vaccinations. This CDR3 has 17 amino acids. Trimming took off 2 bases at V and 0 bases at J, with 13 bases between the two ends. CDR1 is LGHNA and CDR2 is YNFKEQ in the germline V gene. This clone appeared a single time. The antigen is not known. Authors' processing steps: From ImmunoSEQ came sequences covering only the junction and carrying no quality scores, so filtering differed. This table comes from immunoSEQ multiplex PCR, and its TCRdb copy is limited to in-frame clones, with some not included. V, J and clone size were drawn from that table, and D and trimming were deduced from the DNA. The table shows around 2.1 million clones, with about 93% occurring only once.

Source material: naive CD8+ T cells from PBMCs. The receptor was isolated from a man younger than 35 in good health. Some clones in this sample may be carry-over from other donors' samples. The chain couples TRBV4-2 to TRBJ2-2; a weak D match, TRBD1 (6 bases). The CDR3 sequence is CASSQPGHASNTGELFF. The CDR3 coding sequence is TGTGCCAGCAGCCAACCGGGACACGCCTCGAACACCGGGGAGCTGTTTTTT.